The sequence of this TCR beta chain was determined in a study of T-cell memory formation after mild COVID-19. Study-wide results and limits: Later expanders leaned CD4+, whereas clones that contracted between day 15 and 85 were balanced CD4/CD8.

Note on this clonotype: Its antigen is currently unknown.

Researchers used 5'RACE with constant-segment primers to make TCR alpha and TCR beta cDNA libraries that carry sample barcodes and UMIs. TCRdb ran MiXCR on the 5' RACE reads and lists one entry per CDR3 protein. The data hold roughly 510,000 distinct CDR3 sequences, with 17% observed a single time. With V trimmed by 3 bases and J by 9 bases, 14 bases remained unmatched. The CDR3 sequence is 18 residues long. The gene calls are TRBV12-3 or TRBV12-4 and TRBJ2-1, with 13 bases that match TRBD2. The source material was PBMCs or a T cell subset sorted from them (not recorded which). The TCR was taken from an adult woman who had mild COVID-19 (a few samples of this study predate the infection). Cell type and time point are not known. The CDR3: CASSFAPGTSGMTGEQFF. Here the CDR3 DNA reads TGTGCCAGCAGTTTCGCCCCGGGGACTAGCGGGATGACGGGTGAGCAGTTCTTC.